This T cell receptor beta chain was identified in a study of cytomegalovirus exposure and HLA in healthy donors. Study-level results: An analysis done earlier found most TCR beta V segments productive about 90% or about 30% of the time.

J was trimmed by 7 bases and V by 4 bases; bases with no gene match: 13. The CDR3 is 15 residues long. Per germline, CDR1 SGHNT and CDR2 YYREEE (reference sequence). 60 Vbeta and 13 Jbeta primers were used in PCR. The method was immunoSEQ multiplex PCR; TCRdb's version includes in-frame clones alone and lacks a portion of them. This sample yields about 170,000 clones, of which about 82% are seen a single time; 1% belongs to the top ten. Concerning this clone itself: Its antigen remains unidentified.

The origin of this receptor is a woman in her 50s in good health and CMV-seropositive. Sample: PBMCs. This chain links TRBV5-4 with TRBJ2-7, with 8 nucleotides matching TRBD2. The CDR3 DNA reads TGTGCCAGCAGCCTCCTTGCGGGGGGATGGGGGGAGCAGTACTTC. The encoded protein is CASSLLAGGWGEQYF. Full variable domain (rest looked up from reference TRBV5-4 and TRBJ2-7): ETGVTQSPTHLIKTRGQQVTLRCSSQSGHNTVSWYQQALGQGPQFIFQYYREEENGRGNFPPRFSGLQFPNYSSELNVNALELDDSALYLCASSLLAGGWGEQYFGPGTRLTVT.